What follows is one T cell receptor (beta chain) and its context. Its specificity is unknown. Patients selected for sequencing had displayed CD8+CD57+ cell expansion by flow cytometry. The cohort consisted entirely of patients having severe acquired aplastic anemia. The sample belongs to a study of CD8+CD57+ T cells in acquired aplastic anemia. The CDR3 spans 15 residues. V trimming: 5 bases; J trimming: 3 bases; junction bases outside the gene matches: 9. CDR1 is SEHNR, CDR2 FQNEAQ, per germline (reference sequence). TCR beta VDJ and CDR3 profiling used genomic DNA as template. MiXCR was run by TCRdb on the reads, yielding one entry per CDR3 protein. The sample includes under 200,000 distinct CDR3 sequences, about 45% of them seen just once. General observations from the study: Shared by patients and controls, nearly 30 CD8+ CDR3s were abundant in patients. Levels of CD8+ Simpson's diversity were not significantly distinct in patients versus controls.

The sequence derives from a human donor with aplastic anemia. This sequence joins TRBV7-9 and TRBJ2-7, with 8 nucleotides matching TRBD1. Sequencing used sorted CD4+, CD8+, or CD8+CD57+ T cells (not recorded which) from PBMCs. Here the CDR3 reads CASSALKTGDYEQYF. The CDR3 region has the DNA TGTGCCAGCAGCGCGCTCAAGACAGGGGACTACGAGCAGTACTTC. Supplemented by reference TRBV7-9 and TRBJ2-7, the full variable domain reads DTGVSQNPRHKITKRGQNVTFRCDPISEHNRLYWYRQTLGQGPEFLTYFQNEAQLEKSRLLSDRFSAERPKGSFSTLEIQRTEQGDSAMYLCASSALKTGDYEQYFGPGTRLTVT.